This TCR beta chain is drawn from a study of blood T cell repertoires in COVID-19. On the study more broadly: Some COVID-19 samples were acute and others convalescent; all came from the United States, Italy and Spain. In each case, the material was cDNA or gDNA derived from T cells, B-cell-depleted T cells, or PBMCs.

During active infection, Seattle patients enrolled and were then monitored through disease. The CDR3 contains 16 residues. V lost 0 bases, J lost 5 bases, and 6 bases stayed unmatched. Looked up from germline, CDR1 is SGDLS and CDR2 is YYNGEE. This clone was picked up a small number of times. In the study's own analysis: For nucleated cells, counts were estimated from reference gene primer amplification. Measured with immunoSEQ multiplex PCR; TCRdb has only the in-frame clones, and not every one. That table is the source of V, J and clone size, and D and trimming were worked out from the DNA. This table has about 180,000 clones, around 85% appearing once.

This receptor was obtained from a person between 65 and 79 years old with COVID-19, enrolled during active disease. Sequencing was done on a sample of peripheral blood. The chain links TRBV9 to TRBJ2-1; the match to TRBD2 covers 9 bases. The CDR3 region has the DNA TGTGCCAGCAGCGTAGGCCCGGCGGGAGGGGACAATGAGCAGTTCTTC. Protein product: CASSVGPAGGDNEQFF.